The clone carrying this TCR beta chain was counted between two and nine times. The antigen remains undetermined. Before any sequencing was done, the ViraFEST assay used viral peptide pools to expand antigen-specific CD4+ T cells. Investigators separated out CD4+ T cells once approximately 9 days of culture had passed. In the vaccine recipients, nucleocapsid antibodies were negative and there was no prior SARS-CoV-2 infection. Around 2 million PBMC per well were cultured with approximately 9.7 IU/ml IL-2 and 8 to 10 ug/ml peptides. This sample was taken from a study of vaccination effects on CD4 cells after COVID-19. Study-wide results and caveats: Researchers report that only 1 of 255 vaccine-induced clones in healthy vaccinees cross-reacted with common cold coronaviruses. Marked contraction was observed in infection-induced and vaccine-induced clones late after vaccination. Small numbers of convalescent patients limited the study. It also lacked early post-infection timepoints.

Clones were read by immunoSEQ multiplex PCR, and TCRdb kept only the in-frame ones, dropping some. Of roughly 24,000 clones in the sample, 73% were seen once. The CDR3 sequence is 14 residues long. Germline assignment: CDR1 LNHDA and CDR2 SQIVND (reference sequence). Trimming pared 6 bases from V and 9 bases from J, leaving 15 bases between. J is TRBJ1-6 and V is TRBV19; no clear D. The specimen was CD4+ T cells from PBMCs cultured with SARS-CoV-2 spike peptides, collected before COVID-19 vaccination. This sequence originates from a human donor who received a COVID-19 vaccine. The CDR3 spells CASSYDLMSSPLHF. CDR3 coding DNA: TGTGCCAGTAGCTACGACCTGATGAGTTCACCCCTCCACTTT.